The 27 T cell receptor beta chains in this list originate from one sample, sequenced in a study of T cells in Graves' hyperthyroidism and ophthalmopathy (dated by TCRdb to between 2019 and 2020). The library was produced with multiplex PCR. Instrument on record: Illumina HiSeq 2000. The TCR beta CDR3 regions were amplified from the RNA transcripts. For the first round of RT-PCR on the TCR CDR3, the HTBI primer set was used together with the Qiagen OneStep RT-PCR kit. TCRdb passed the public sequencing reads through fastp at Q25 and MiXCR, retaining productive beta sequences. Identical CDR3 protein sequences are pooled into one entry, listed with their most common genes and DNA. For this sample there are 650,000 to 750,000 distinct CDR3 sequences; less than 15% appear just once. The top ten clonotypes cover roughly a tenth of the sample. Material: blood. The receptors originated from a woman under 30 with Graves' hyperthyroidism.

This clonotype appeared a few times. The CDR3 reads CAWVQGPGTGYSYEQYF. The CDR3 bases are TGTGCCTGGGTGCAAGGACCCGGGACAGGGTATTCCTACGAGCAGTACTTC. This rearrangement joins TRBV30 to TRBJ2-7, with 9 bases that match TRBD1. V shed 5 bases, J shed 1 base, and the junction held 15 bases outside the gene matches. CDR1 and CDR2 from the germline V gene are GTSNPN and SVGIG (reference sequence). There are 17 residues in the CDR3.

The rearrangement links TRBV27 to TRBJ1-1; TRBD1 might be the D (5 bases). CDR1 and CDR2 from the germline V gene are MNHEY and SMNVEV (reference sequence). The V end was cut by 2 bases, the J end by 6 bases, with 16 bases between. This CDR3 has 15 amino acids. The CDR3 sequence: CASSLGGAERAEAFF. DNA for the CDR3: TGTGCCAGCAGTTTAGGCGGGGCCGAGAGGGCTGAAGCTTTCTTT.

This clonotype was recorded at least ten times. V and J are TRBV20-1 and TRBJ2-7; no firm D call. With 0 bases removed from V and 1 base from J, the gap between germline ends came to 13 bases. The germline gives CDR1 DFQATT, CDR2 SNEGSKA (reference sequence). This CDR3 region has 15 residues. The CDR3 sequence: CSARDWSPGSYEQYF. The CDR3 region has the DNA TGCAGTGCTAGAGATTGGTCTCCAGGTTCCTACGAGCAGTACTTC.

A few counts support this clonotype. The chain recombines TRBV27 with TRBJ1-6; maybe TRBD1 (5 bases). This CDR3 has 15 residues. Germline assignment: CDR1 MNHEY and CDR2 SMNVEV (reference sequence). Trimming cost V 8 bases and J 7 bases, with 18 bases left between them. The CDR3 region is CASRVEGRGNSPLHF. The CDR3 DNA is TGTGCCAGCCGAGTGGAAGGGAGGGGAAATTCACCCCTCCACTTT.

J is TRBJ2-3 and V is TRBV7-2; TRBD2 matches 13 bases. Per the germline V gene, CDR1 is SGHTA and CDR2 is FQGNSA. The CDR3 is 17 residues long. Trimming cost V 6 bases and J 4 bases; bases outside gene matches: 10. The CDR3 DNA sequence: TGTGCCAGCAGTCCCGAGGGACTAGCGGGACGTGCAGATACGCAGTATTTT. This sequence encodes CASSPEGLAGRADTQYF.

The chain carries TRBV20-1 and TRBJ1-5; TRBD1 matches at 10 bases. The junction had 10 bases not matched to a gene; V was cut back by 6 bases and J by 2 bases. Per germline, CDR1 DFQATT and CDR2 SNEGSKA (reference sequence). CDR3 size: 16 residues. Written as DNA, the CDR3 is TGCAGTGCCCATCTCGGACAGGGGGGACGCAATCAGCCCCAGCATTTT. It translates to CSAHLGQGGRNQPQHF.

This clonotype came up a few times. This chain uses TRBV5-6 with TRBJ1-2, with 10 bases identical to TRBD1. Trimming took 4 bases from V and 5 from J; bases not matched to a gene: 14. Germline V gene sequence: CDR1 SGHDT, CDR2 YYEEEE. The CDR3 length is 17 residues. The chain's CDR3 is CASSPSGTGVFSYGYTF. The CDR3 nucleotides are TGTGCCAGCAGCCCTTCCGGGACAGGGGTGTTTTCGTATGGCTACACCTTC.

This clonotype appeared a few times. J is TRBJ1-5 and V is TRBV6-1; possible D gene TRBD1, 5 bases. Trimming pared 6 bases from V and 11 bases from J, leaving 11 bases between. CDR1 and CDR2 from the germline V gene are MNHNS and SASEGT. The CDR3 runs to 11 residues. CDR3: CASRTAGSQHF. The CDR3 coding sequence is TGTGCCAGCAGGACAGCAGGGTCCCAGCATTTT.

This clonotype was detected ten times or more. The chain recombines TRBV27 with TRBJ1-1; 7 bases fit TRBD1. The trim removed 4 bases at V and 3 bases at J, leaving 5 bases unmatched. Germline V lookup: CDR1 MNHEY, CDR2 SMNVEV (reference sequence). The length of the CDR3 is 14 residues. CDR3 amino acids: CASSYTGAYTEAFF. The CDR3, as DNA: TGTGCCAGCAGTTATACAGGGGCGTACACTGAAGCTTTCTTT.

V gene TRBV19 combines with J gene TRBJ2-1; 15 nucleotides match TRBD2. Germline CDR1 reads LNHDA; CDR2 reads SQIVND (reference sequence). The CDR3 runs to 17 residues. The ends lost 10 bases at V and 7 bases at J; junction bases unmatched: 14. The CDR3 DNA is TGTGCCACCGACAAAGGGACTAGCGGGAGGACGATGAATGAGCAGTTCTTC. Protein product: CATDKGTSGRTMNEQFF.

This clonotype showed up many times. The J gene is TRBJ2-7, the V gene TRBV15; D might be TRBD1 or TRBD2, each matching 5 bases. The CDR3 is 15 residues long. Germline lookup yields CDR1 LNHNV and CDR2 YYDKDF (reference sequence). V lost 0 bases to trimming and J lost 7 bases, with 16 bases between them. CDR3 protein: CATSRDTSGTGEQYF. DNA of the CDR3: TGTGCCACCAGCAGAGATACTAGTGGGACGGGGGAGCAGTACTTC.

The chain employs TRBV24-1 and TRBJ2-7; D unclear. The CDR3 length is 15 residues. Trimming left V 3 bases short and J 2 bases short, with 13 bases between. CDR1 KGHDR and CDR2 SFDVKD come from the germline V gene. The CDR3 sequence is CATSDGRTKTYEQYF. The CDR3 nucleotides are TGTGCCACCAGTGATGGCCGGACGAAGACCTACGAGCAGTACTTC.

This clonotype has at least ten counts. This chain uses TRBV20-1 with TRBJ2-1; no firm D call. This CDR3 has 13 amino acids. Germline V gene data show CDR1 as DFQATT and CDR2 as SNEGSKA (reference sequence). The ends were cut back, 4 bases at V and 0 bases at J, with 7 bases in the middle. CDR3 coding DNA: TGCAGTGCTATGGGTAGCTCCTACAATGAGCAGTTCTTC. Its protein is CSAMGSSYNEQFF.

The chain couples TRBV30 to TRBJ2-7, with D tentatively TRBD2 (6 bases). Germline-derived CDR1 and CDR2 are GTSNPN and SVGIG (reference sequence). Trimming removed 3 bases from V and 3 bases from J, with 15 bases in between. The CDR3 spans 14 residues. The CDR3 here is CAWRDYFGGYEQYF. CDR3 nucleotides: TGTGCCTGGAGGGATTACTTCGGGGGCTACGAGCAGTACTTC.

This clonotype was recorded many times. The rearrangement joins TRBV7-9 to TRBJ2-3; no definite D call. Looked up from germline, CDR1 is SEHNR and CDR2 is FQNEAQ (reference sequence). V was trimmed by 2 bases and J by 4 bases, leaving 13 bases between them. There are 15 residues in the CDR3. The CDR3 bases are TGTGCCAGCAGCTTATTTGGGTCAGAGGCAGATACGCAGTATTTT. Translated: CASSLFGSEADTQYF.

This clonotype was counted between two and nine times. This chain uses TRBV4-3 with TRBJ2-2; D is possibly TRBD1 (7 bases). CDR3 length: 17 residues. V was cut by 1 base and J by 3 bases, with 15 bases left in between. Germline loops: CDR1 LGHNA, CDR2 YSLEER. CDR3 amino acids: CASSQGLPRGDTGELFF. DNA for the CDR3: TGCGCCAGCAGCCAAGGTCTTCCCAGGGGGGACACCGGGGAGCTGTTTTTT.

This clonotype was seen at least ten times. This sequence joins TRBV15 and TRBJ2-7, with 9 bases fitting TRBD1. The CDR3 consists of 17 residues. V shed 4 bases and J 3 bases; nucleotides not matched to a gene: 13. CDR1 LNHNV and CDR2 YYDKDF come from the germline V gene (reference sequence). CDR3 region: CATSTDRTGVMGYEQYF. CDR3 DNA sequence: TGTGCCACCAGCACCGACCGGACAGGGGTTATGGGCTACGAGCAGTACTTC.

The chain is built from TRBV15 and TRBJ2-1, with TRBD2 matching 8 bases. The CDR3 is 13 amino acids. Germline CDR1 is LNHNV and CDR2 is YYDKDF (reference sequence). V gave up 3 bases and J gave up 10 bases; unmatched junction bases: 5. DNA of the CDR3: TGTGCCACCAGCAGGTCAAGCGGGAGCGAGCAGTTCTTC. It codes for CATSRSSGSEQFF.

This clonotype occurred many times. The chain joins TRBV27 to TRBJ2-5, with D perhaps matching TRBD2 (6 bases). The germline CDR1 and CDR2 sequences are MNHEY and SMNVEV (reference sequence). Trimming pared 4 bases from V and 3 bases from J, leaving 21 bases between. This CDR3 spans 17 amino acids. CDR3 amino acids: CASSSGLIGPYKETQYF. CDR3 nucleotides: TGTGCCAGCAGTTCCGGACTAATAGGGCCCTATAAAGAGACCCAGTACTTC.

This clonotype occurred many times. The junction departs from the called germline gene at one end, perhaps through a read error. The DNA for the CDR3 is TGTGCCAGCAGGGAAGGGACAAACTACGAGCAGTACTTC. It encodes CASREGTNYEQYF. V is TRBV6-1 and J is TRBJ2-7; TRBD1 is a possible D gene (6 bases). Germline CDR1 and CDR2: MNHNS and SASEGT. This CDR3 is 13 amino acids long.

Here the CDR3 reads CATSDLGHNEQFF. The CDR3 DNA follows: TGTGCCACCAGTGATTTAGGCCACAATGAGCAGTTCTTC. This chain links TRBV24-1 with TRBJ2-1; unclear D gene. Germline V gene lookup returns CDR1 KGHDR and CDR2 SFDVKD. The V gene lost 1 base and the J gene lost 5 bases, with 5 bases spanning the gap. The CDR3 covers 13 residues.

This clonotype was seen a few times. The rearrangement links TRBV6-1 to TRBJ1-2, with 7 bases aligning to TRBD1. The CDR3 is made up of 13 amino acids. CDR1 and CDR2 from the germline V gene are MNHNS and SASEGT. With V trimmed by 8 bases and J by 2 bases, 5 bases remained unmatched. CDR3 coding DNA: TGTGCCAGCTTGACAGGGTGGAACTATGGCTACACCTTC. Its protein is CASLTGWNYGYTF.

This clonotype was observed at least ten times. This chain links TRBV18 with TRBJ1-1; no clear D. V shed 1 base and J shed 1 base, with 13 bases lying between them. CDR3 length equals 16 residues. Germline V gives CDR1 KGHSH, CDR2 LQKENI. For the CDR3, the DNA is TGTGCCAGCTCACCACAAGAGGTCGCCGGGAACACTGAAGCTTTCTTT. Its protein product is CASSPQEVAGNTEAFF.

The chain uses TRBV5-1 and TRBJ2-5; 7 bases are a match to TRBD2. The CDR3 length is 16 residues. The junction had 14 bases not matched to a gene; V was cut back by 4 bases and J by 5 bases. The germline V gene has CDR1 SGHRS and CDR2 YFSETQ. The CDR3 loop is CASSPLFAGEIETQYF. The CDR3 nucleotides read TGCGCCAGCAGCCCCCTTTTCGCGGGAGAGATCGAGACCCAGTACTTC.

The sample holds a few counts of this clonotype. The CDR3 DNA sequence: TGTGCCACCAGCAGATGGGGACAGGGGGACACTGAAGCTTTCTTT. Encoded protein: CATSRWGQGDTEAFF. The chain links TRBV15 to TRBJ1-1, with 11 bases that match TRBD1. The CDR3 runs 15 residues. J gave up 3 bases and V 2 bases, and 2 bases lay outside the gene matches. CDR1 LNHNV and CDR2 YYDKDF come from the germline V gene (reference sequence).

This clonotype came up many times. The chain uses TRBV13 and TRBJ2-3; TRBD2 agrees at 8 bases. Germline V gene data show CDR1 as PRHDT and CDR2 as FYEKMQ (reference sequence). The length of the CDR3 is 17 residues. The V gene end was trimmed by 4 bases and the J gene end by 6 bases; junction bases not matched to a gene: 15. This CDR3 is CASSSPGLGRGLDTQYF. CDR3 DNA sequence: TGTGCCAGCAGCTCACCGGGACTAGGGAGAGGCCTGGATACGCAGTATTTT.

This clonotype was counted between two and nine times. The chain uses TRBV19 and TRBJ2-1; D tentatively fits TRBD1 or TRBD2 (5 bases each). Germline CDR1 is LNHDA and CDR2 is SQIVND (reference sequence). V was pared by 5 bases and J by 8 bases, with 19 bases between. CDR3 length: 15 residues. CDR3 coding DNA: TGTGCCAGTAGTCCCGCCGGGACGGAGTATTATGAGCAGTTCTTC. Encoded protein: CASSPAGTEYYEQFF.